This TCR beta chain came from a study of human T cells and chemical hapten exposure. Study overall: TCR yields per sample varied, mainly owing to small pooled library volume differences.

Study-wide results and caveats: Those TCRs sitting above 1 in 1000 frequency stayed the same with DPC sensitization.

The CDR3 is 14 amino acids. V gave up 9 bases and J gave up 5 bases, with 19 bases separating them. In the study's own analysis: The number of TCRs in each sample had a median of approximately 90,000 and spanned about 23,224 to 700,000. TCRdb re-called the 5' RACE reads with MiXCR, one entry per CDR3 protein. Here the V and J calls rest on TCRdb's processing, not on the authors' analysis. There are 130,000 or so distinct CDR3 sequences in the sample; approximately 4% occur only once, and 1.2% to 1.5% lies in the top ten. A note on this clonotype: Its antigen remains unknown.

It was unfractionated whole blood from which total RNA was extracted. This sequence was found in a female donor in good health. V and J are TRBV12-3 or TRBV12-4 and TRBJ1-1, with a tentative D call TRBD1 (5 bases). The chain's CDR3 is CARKDGTGRTEAFF. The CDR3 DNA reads TGTGCCAGAAAAGATGGGACGGGGAGAACTGAAGCTTTCTTT.